The clone carrying this T cell receptor beta chain was recorded only once. Original processing notes: By means of reference gene primer amplification, nucleated cell counts were estimated. Generated by immunoSEQ multiplex PCR, the TCRdb table keeps only in-frame clones and is missing some. That table is the source of V, J and clone size, and D and trimming were worked out from the DNA. The sample holds more than 85,000 clones, 84% seen once. V shed 6 bases, J shed 3 bases, and the junction held 4 bases outside the gene matches. CDR1 and CDR2 from the germline V gene are SEHNR and FQNEAQ (reference sequence). CDR3 length: 13 residues. This record belongs to a study of blood T cell repertoires in COVID-19. Overall study: PBMCs, B-cell-depleted T cells, or T cells provided the cDNA or gDNA that made up the material.

Source material: peripheral blood. The receptor was derived from a woman of 80 years or more with active or convalescent COVID-19. V and J are TRBV7-9 and TRBJ1-1; 7 positions match TRBD1. The CDR3: CASSLTGYTEAFF. The CDR3 DNA reads as TGTGCCAGCAGTTTGACAGGGTACACTGAAGCTTTCTTT.